The next 27 T cell receptor beta chains were all read from a single sample in a study of shared clonotypes between healthy human individuals. This table comes from immunoSEQ multiplex PCR, and its TCRdb copy is limited to in-frame clones, with some not included. Altogether roughly 500,000 clones are present, 95% to 97% being singletons, with the ten largest covering approximately 0.067%. What was sequenced was naive CD4+ T cells sorted from blood. Described subset: CD45RA+ positively selected. These TCRs come from a woman between 25 and 40 years old in good health.

The chain joins TRBV6-1 to TRBJ1-3; no clear D. V lost 8 bases and J lost 4, with 18 bases in between. This CDR3 is 15 amino acids long. Per the germline V gene, CDR1 is MNHNS and CDR2 is SASEGT. The CDR3: CASAERGPGGNTIYF. CDR3 nucleotide sequence: TGTGCCAGCGCCGAACGAGGTCCGGGAGGAAACACCATATATTTT.

This clone was detected once. V and J are TRBV7-9 and TRBJ2-1, with a possible D match to TRBD2 (5 bases). V lost 5 bases and J lost 7, with 12 bases in between. CDR1 SEHNR and CDR2 FQNEAQ come from the germline V gene (reference sequence). This CDR3 spans 13 amino acids. As DNA, the CDR3 is TGTGCCAGCAGCACAACTTCGGGGAATGAGCAGTTCTTC. This sequence encodes CASSTTSGNEQFF.

To note about this clone: Other DNA sequences in this specimen translate into the identical CDR3. This sequence joins TRBV18 and TRBJ1-2; 7 bases match TRBD1. In germline, CDR1 is KGHSH, CDR2 LQKENI. The V and J ends lost 2 bases and 6 bases, in that order; junction bases with no gene match: 0. This CDR3 contains 12 residues. In DNA, the CDR3 is TGTGCCAGCTCACCAGACAGGGATGGCTACACCTTC. Protein: CASSPDRDGYTF.

In its sample, this clone was seen once. The V and J genes are TRBV19 and TRBJ2-6, with a possible D match to TRBD1 (5 bases). Germline-derived CDR1 and CDR2 are LNHDA and SQIVND (reference sequence). The CDR3 runs to 15 residues. Trimming cost V 6 bases and J 4 bases, with 13 bases left between them. The CDR3: CASSSTGSGANVLTF. The DNA of the CDR3 is TGTGCCAGTAGCTCCACAGGTTCGGGGGCCAACGTCCTGACTTTC.

The V gene is TRBV10-3, the J gene TRBJ2-6; 10 positions agree with TRBD1. From germline, CDR1 is ENHRY and CDR2 SYGVKD. The CDR3 runs to 17 residues. Trimming removed 6 bases from V and 1 base from J; junction bases left unmatched: 6. The CDR3 is CAIRPGQGKSGANVLTF. DNA of the CDR3: TGTGCCATCAGACCGGGACAGGGGAAGTCTGGGGCCAACGTCCTGACTTTC.

This clone was seen a few times. The chain employs TRBV30 and TRBJ2-7; tentatively, D is TRBD1 (5 bases). The CDR3 contains 12 residues. The V gene's germline CDR1 is GTSNPN and CDR2 SVGIG (reference sequence). V gave up 4 bases and J gave up 3 bases, with 10 bases separating them. For the CDR3, the DNA is TGTGCCTGGAATAGGGGCGGCTACGAGCAGTACTTC. Translating gives CAWNRGGYEQYF. Full variable domain (outside the CDR3, taken from reference TRBV30 and TRBJ2-7): SQTIHQWPATLVQPVGSPLSLECTVEGTSNPNLYWYRQAAGRGLQLLFYSVGIGQISSEVPQNLSASRPQDRQFILSSKKLLLSDSGFYLCAWNRGGYEQYFGPGTRLTVT.

The V gene is TRBV27, the J gene TRBJ2-5; 8 bases map to TRBD1. The CDR3 loop spans 12 amino acids. Trimming at V came to 9 bases and at J to 7 bases, leaving 7 bases not matched to a gene. Germline V gene data show CDR1 as MNHEY and CDR2 as SMNVEV (reference sequence). CDR3 sequence reads: CASSDRAGTQYF. CDR3 nucleotide sequence: TGTGCCAGTTCGGACAGGGCGGGGACCCAGTACTTC.

This clone appeared a single time. The V and J genes are TRBV4-1 and TRBJ2-5; D is perhaps TRBD1 (5 bases). Trimming removed 0 bases at V and 1 base at J, with 12 bases between. From germline, CDR1 is MGHRA and CDR2 YSYEKL. The CDR3 extends over 16 amino acids. Here the CDR3 DNA reads TGCGCCAGCAGCCAAGACCTTATAGGGGCCCAAGAGACCCAGTACTTC. Protein sequence: CASSQDLIGAQETQYF.

V and J are TRBV5-1 and TRBJ2-3; either TRBD1 or TRBD2 may fit D (5 bases each). The germline gives CDR1 SGHRS, CDR2 YFSETQ. V lost 2 bases to trimming and J lost 6 bases, with 13 bases between them. The CDR3 covers 14 residues. The CDR3 DNA sequence: TGCGCCAGCAGCTTCGGGACCCAACAGGATACGCAGTATTTT. Translation: CASSFGTQQDTQYF.

CDR3 DNA sequence: TGCGCCAGCAGCCAACTCGGGACGGTGGGGGTGAAAAAACTGTTTTTT. Translation gives CASSQLGTVGVKKLFF. V and J are TRBV4-1 and TRBJ1-4; maybe TRBD1 (5 bases). Deletions cut 2 bases from V and 9 bases from J, with 19 bases between. Germline V CDR1 and CDR2: MGHRA, YSYEKL. The CDR3 is 16 amino acids.

V and J are TRBV4-1 and TRBJ2-6; 8 positions agree with TRBD1. CDR1 is MGHRA, CDR2 YSYEKL, per germline. The CDR3 contains 20 residues. V lost 2 bases to trimming and J lost 0 bases; unmatched junction nucleotides: 12. The CDR3 DNA follows: TGCGCCAGCAGCCAAAAAACGTTGGGACAGGCTAGCTCTGGGGCCAACGTCCTGACTTTC. Residues: CASSQKTLGQASSGANVLTF.

The J gene is TRBJ2-1, the V gene TRBV30; D gene unclear. CDR1 is GTSNPN, CDR2 SVGIG, per germline (reference sequence). Trimming left V 4 bases short and J 0 bases short, with 16 bases between. The CDR3 spans 16 residues. CDR3 sequence (DNA): TGTGCCTGGAAAGCCCTACTTGGCGGCTCCTACAATGAGCAGTTCTTC. Translating gives CAWKALLGGSYNEQFF.

The chain carries TRBV11-3 and TRBJ2-1; D not certain. Germline V gives CDR1 SGHNT, CDR2 YENEEA. V was clipped by 5 bases and J by 9 bases, with 14 bases between them. The CDR3 extends over 13 amino acids. CDR3 in DNA: TGTGCCAGCAGCCTTCTGGGGTCTAGTGAGCAGTTCTTC. It specifies CASSLLGSSEQFF.

The sample holds a few counts of this clone. Distinct nucleotide sequences in the sample also encode this CDR3. The chain combines TRBV2 with TRBJ2-2; 13 bases agree with TRBD2. The CDR3 is 15 amino acids. CDR1 and CDR2 (germline): SNHLY, FYNNEI. The J segment lost 5 bases and the V segment lost 3 bases, leaving 0 bases of the junction unmatched. CDR3 in amino acids: CASSEGLAGTGELFF. The CDR3 coding sequence is TGTGCCAGCAGTGAGGGACTAGCGGGAACCGGGGAGCTGTTTTTT.

The V call is TRBV19, the J call TRBJ1-4, with 10 nucleotides matching TRBD1. CDR3 length: 16 amino acids. V gave up 10 bases and J gave up 0 bases; unmatched junction bases: 8. The germline V gene has CDR1 LNHDA and CDR2 SQIVND (reference sequence). CDR3 sequence reads: CATGTGATSTNEKLFF. The CDR3 DNA is TGTGCCACCGGGACAGGGGCCACCTCAACTAATGAAAAACTGTTTTTT.

The chain carries TRBV7-2 and TRBJ2-7; D gene unclear. The CDR3 covers 13 residues. Germline CDR1 is SGHTA and CDR2 is FQGNSA. V lost 2 bases, J lost 3 bases, and 8 bases lay in between. The DNA of the CDR3 is TGTGCCAGCAGCTTAAGAGATGGCTACGAGCAGTACTTC. Translated: CASSLRDGYEQYF.

DNA of the CDR3: TGTGCCAGCTCACATCCCAGGCAGTTCACAGATACGCAGTATTTT. Residues: CASSHPRQFTDTQYF. The gene calls are TRBV18 and TRBJ2-3; D call uncertain. Trimming removed 4 bases at V and 2 bases at J, with 13 bases between. Per germline, CDR1 KGHSH and CDR2 LQKENI. The CDR3 is made up of 15 amino acids.

This clone was recorded a few times. This rearrangement joins TRBV19 to TRBJ2-7, with TRBD2 as a possible D gene (5 bases). Trimming pared 7 bases from V and 6 bases from J, leaving 16 bases between. CDR3 length equals 13 residues. Germline CDR1 is LNHDA and CDR2 is SQIVND (reference sequence). CDR3: CASKSADRGEQYF. The CDR3 DNA reads as TGTGCCAGTAAATCTGCGGATCGGGGCGAGCAGTACTTC.

The chain carries TRBV7-3 and TRBJ2-2; weak D call: TRBD2 (5 bases). V was clipped by 2 bases and J by 6 bases, with 13 bases between them. CDR3 length: 15 amino acids. Per the germline V gene, CDR1 is SGHTA and CDR2 is FQGTGA. CDR3 nucleotides: TGTGCCAGCAGCTTAGCTTCTAGCCTCGCCGGGGAGCTGTTTTTT. Amino acids: CASSLASSLAGELFF. Drawing the rest from reference TRBV7-3 and TRBJ2-2, the complete variable domain is GAGVSQTPSNKVTEKGKYVELRCDPISGHTALYWYRQSLGQGPEFLIYFQGTGAADDSGLPNDRFFAVRPEGSVSTLKIQRTERGDSAVYLCASSLASSLAGELFFGEGSRLTVL.

This chain connects TRBV25-1 to TRBJ2-1, with 8 bases fitting TRBD2. Germline CDR1 reads MGHDK; CDR2 reads SYGVNS. The CDR3 is 17 residues long. With V trimmed by 2 bases and J by 4 bases, 10 bases remained unmatched. DNA for the CDR3: TGTGCCAGCAGTGAACCCCTAAGCGGGAGTTCGTACAATGAGCAGTTCTTC. Protein sequence: CASSEPLSGSSYNEQFF.

The table lists this clone with a count of one. CDR3: CASSITTGPGEQYF. The CDR3 DNA is TGTGCCAGCAGTATAACAACAGGACCGGGCGAGCAGTACTTC. The chain recombines TRBV11-2 with TRBJ2-7; the D gene is possibly TRBD1 (5 bases). CDR3 size: 14 residues. V was shortened by 6 bases and J by 6 bases, with 18 bases between the two germline ends. CDR1 and CDR2 (germline): SGHAT, FQNNGV.

This chain connects TRBV18 to TRBJ1-5; 9 bases are a match to TRBD1. The CDR3 has 16 amino acids. Germline V gene data show CDR1 as KGHSH and CDR2 as LQKENI. Trimming cost V 4 bases and J 2 bases; bases outside gene matches: 6. CDR3 DNA: TGTGCCAGCTCACTCAGGGACAGGGCGGGCAATCAGCCCCAGCATTTT. This gives the protein CASSLRDRAGNQPQHF.

The V call is TRBV7-7, the J call TRBJ1-1; a possible D gene is TRBD1 (6 bases). CDR1 is SSHAT, CDR2 FNYEAQ, per germline (reference sequence). The CDR3 contains 13 residues. The germline V and J ends were trimmed by 3 bases and 1 base, with 6 bases remaining between them. The CDR3 loop reads CASSLDRNTEAFF. CDR3 DNA sequence: TGTGCCAGCAGCTTGGACAGGAACACTGAAGCTTTCTTT.

V usage is TRBV5-5 and J usage is TRBJ1-5, with no clear D. The CDR3 loop spans 15 amino acids. The germline V and J ends were trimmed by 1 base and 4 bases, with 12 bases remaining between them. In germline, CDR1 is SGHKS, CDR2 YYEKEE (reference sequence). CDR3 region: CASSLSNLGNQPQHF. The DNA of the CDR3 is TGTGCCAGCAGCTTGAGTAACTTAGGAAATCAGCCCCAGCATTTT.

This chain connects TRBV29-1 to TRBJ2-3; 10 nucleotides line up with TRBD1. Unmatched junction bases numbered 8, after V lost 7 bases and J lost 4 bases. CDR1 is SQVTM, CDR2 ANQGSEA, per germline. The length of the CDR3 is 14 residues. CDR3 bases: TGCAGCGCAGGGGGGACAGGGGTCGCAGATACGCAGTATTTT. It yields the protein CSAGGTGVADTQYF.

The chain is built from TRBV5-1 and TRBJ2-5; D gene uncertain. Per the germline V gene, CDR1 is SGHRS and CDR2 is YFSETQ. Trimming cost V 4 bases and J 2 bases, with 6 bases left between them. CDR3 length equals 12 residues. CDR3 in DNA: TGCGCCAGCAGCCTACCACAAGAGACCCAGTACTTC. As protein: CASSLPQETQYF. Filled out from reference TRBV5-1 and TRBJ2-5, the complete variable domain reads KAGVTQTPRYLIKTRGQQVTLSCSPISGHRSVSWYQQTPGQGLQFLFEYFSETQRNKGNFPGRFSGRQFSNSRSEMNVSTLELGDSALYLCASSLPQETQYFGPGTRLLVL.

A few counts support this clone. As DNA, the CDR3 is TGTGCCAGCAGCGTGGACAGGGGGACGGGAAACACCATATATTTT. Its translation is CASSVDRGTGNTIYF. The chain recombines TRBV6-5 with TRBJ1-3, with 10 bases lining up with TRBD1. Trimming removed 6 bases from V and 4 bases from J; junction bases left unmatched: 6. Germline loops: CDR1 MNHEY, CDR2 SVGAGI. This CDR3 is 15 amino acids long.